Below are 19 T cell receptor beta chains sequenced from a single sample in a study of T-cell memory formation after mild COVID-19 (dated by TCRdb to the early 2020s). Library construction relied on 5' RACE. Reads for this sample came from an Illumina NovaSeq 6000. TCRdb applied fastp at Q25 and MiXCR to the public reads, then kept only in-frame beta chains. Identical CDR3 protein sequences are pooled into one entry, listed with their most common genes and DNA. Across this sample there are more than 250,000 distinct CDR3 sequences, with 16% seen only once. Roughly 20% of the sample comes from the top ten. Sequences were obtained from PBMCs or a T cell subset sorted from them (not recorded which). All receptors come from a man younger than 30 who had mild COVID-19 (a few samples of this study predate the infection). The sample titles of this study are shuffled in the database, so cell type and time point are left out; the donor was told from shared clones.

The CDR3 reads CASSLGASGGARYF. CDR3 bases: TGTGCCAGCAGCTTAGGAGCGAGCGGGGGGGCCCGATACTTC. The chain joins TRBV7-6 to TRBJ2-5; 10 bases align to TRBD2. The CDR3 has 14 residues. Germline V gives CDR1 SGHVS, CDR2 FNYEAQ. The trim removed 1 base at V and 14 bases at J, leaving 10 bases unmatched.

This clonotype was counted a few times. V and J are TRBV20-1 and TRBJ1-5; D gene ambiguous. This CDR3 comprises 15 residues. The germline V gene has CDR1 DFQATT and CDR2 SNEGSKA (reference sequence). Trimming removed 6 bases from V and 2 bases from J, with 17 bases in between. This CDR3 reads CSAPRAGLGNQPQHF. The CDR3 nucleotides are TGCAGTGCCCCGAGGGCGGGGTTGGGCAATCAGCCCCAGCATTTT.

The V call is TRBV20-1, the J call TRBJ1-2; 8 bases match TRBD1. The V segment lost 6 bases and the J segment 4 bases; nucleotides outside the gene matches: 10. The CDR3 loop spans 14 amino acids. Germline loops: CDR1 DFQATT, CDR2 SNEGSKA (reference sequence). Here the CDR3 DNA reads TGCAGTGCACCGGACAGGGTGGAATCCTATGGCTACACCTTC. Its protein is CSAPDRVESYGYTF.

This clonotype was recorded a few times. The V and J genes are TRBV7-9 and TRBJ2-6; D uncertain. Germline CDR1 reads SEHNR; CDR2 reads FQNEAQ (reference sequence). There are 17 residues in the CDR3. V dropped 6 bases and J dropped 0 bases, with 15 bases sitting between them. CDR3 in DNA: TGTGCCAGCAGTTTCCTCAGATCTTACTCTGGGGCCAACGTCCTGACTTTC. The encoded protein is CASSFLRSYSGANVLTF.

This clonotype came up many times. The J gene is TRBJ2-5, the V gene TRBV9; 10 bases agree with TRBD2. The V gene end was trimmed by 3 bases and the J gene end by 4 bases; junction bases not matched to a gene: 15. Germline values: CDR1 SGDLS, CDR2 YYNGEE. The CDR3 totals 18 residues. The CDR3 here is CASSEGASGGLRGETQYF. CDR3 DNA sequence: TGTGCCAGCAGCGAGGGGGCTAGCGGGGGCCTCCGGGGAGAGACCCAGTACTTC.

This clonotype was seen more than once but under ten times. The CDR3 sequence: CASSRKRNRDDSPLHF. For the CDR3, the DNA is TGTGCCAGCAGTCGAAAGCGGAACAGGGATGATTCACCCCTCCACTTT. This sequence joins TRBV12-3 or TRBV12-4 and TRBJ1-6; D might be TRBD1 (6 bases). The CDR3 runs 16 residues. The V end was cut by 5 bases, the J end by 8 bases, with 19 bases between.

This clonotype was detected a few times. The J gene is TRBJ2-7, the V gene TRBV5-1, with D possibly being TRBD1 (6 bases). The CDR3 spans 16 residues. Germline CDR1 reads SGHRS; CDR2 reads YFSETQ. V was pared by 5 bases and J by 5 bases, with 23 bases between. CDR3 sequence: CASSPATGPISDEQYF. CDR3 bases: TGCGCCAGCAGTCCCGCGACAGGCCCTATTAGCGACGAGCAGTACTTC.

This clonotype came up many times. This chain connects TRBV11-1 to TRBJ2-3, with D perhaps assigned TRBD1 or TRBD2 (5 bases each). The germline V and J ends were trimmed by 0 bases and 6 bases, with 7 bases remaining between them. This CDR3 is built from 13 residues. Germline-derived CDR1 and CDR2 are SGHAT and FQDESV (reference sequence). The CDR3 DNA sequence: TGTGCCAGCAGCTTAGCCGGGGCGGATACGCAGTATTTT. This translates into CASSLAGADTQYF.

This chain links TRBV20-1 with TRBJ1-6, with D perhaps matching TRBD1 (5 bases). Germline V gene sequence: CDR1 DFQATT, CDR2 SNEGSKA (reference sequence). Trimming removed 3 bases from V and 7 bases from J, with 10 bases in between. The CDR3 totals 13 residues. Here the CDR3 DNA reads TGCAGTGCTAGTATGACAGTCAATTCACCCCTCCACTTT. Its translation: CSASMTVNSPLHF.

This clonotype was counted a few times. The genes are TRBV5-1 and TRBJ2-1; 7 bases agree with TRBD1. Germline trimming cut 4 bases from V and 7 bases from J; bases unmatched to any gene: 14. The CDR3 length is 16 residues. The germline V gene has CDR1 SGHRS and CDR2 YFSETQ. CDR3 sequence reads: CASSLPSGGIRNEQFF. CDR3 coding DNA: TGCGCCAGCAGCCTCCCTTCAGGGGGAATTCGGAATGAGCAGTTCTTC.

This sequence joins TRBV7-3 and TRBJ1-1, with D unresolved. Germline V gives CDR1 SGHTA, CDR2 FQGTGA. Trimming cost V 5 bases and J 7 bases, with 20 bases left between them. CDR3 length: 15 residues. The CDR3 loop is CASSRSLDLGSEAFF. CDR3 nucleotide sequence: TGTGCCAGCAGCCGAAGCTTGGACTTAGGTAGTGAAGCTTTCTTT.

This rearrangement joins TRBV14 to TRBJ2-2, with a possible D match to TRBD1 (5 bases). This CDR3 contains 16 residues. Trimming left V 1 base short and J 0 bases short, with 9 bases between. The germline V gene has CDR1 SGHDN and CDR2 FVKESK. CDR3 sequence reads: CASSQGQGTNTGELFF. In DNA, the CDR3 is TGTGCCAGCAGCCAAGGCCAGGGAACGAACACCGGGGAGCTGTTTTTT.

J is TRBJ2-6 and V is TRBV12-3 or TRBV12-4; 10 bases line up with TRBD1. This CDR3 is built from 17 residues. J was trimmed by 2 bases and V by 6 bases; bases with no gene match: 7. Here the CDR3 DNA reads TGTGCCAGCAGCCTCGGGGACAGGGGCACTGGGGCCAACGTCCTGACTTTC. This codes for CASSLGDRGTGANVLTF.

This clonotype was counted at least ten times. In nucleotides, the CDR3 is TGTGCCAGCAGCTTAAGGGGTTCGAATGAGCAGTTCTTC. Its translation is CASSLRGSNEQFF. The V gene is TRBV7-3, the J gene TRBJ2-1; D is unresolved. The CDR3 contains 13 residues. V lost 1 base and J 7 bases, leaving 8 bases between the germline ends. Germline assignment: CDR1 SGHTA and CDR2 FQGTGA.

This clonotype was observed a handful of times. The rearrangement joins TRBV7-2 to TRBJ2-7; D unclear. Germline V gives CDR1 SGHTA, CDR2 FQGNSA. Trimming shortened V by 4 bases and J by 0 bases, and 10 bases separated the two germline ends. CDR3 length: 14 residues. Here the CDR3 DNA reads TGTGCCAGCAGCTCGGACGAAACCTCCTACGAGCAGTACTTC. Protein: CASSSDETSYEQYF.

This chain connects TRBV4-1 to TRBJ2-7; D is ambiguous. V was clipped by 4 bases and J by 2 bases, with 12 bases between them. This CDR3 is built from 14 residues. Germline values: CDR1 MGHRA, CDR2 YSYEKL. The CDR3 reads CASSPRKGTYEQYF. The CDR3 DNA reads TGCGCCAGCAGCCCCCGGAAGGGAACCTACGAGCAGTACTTC.

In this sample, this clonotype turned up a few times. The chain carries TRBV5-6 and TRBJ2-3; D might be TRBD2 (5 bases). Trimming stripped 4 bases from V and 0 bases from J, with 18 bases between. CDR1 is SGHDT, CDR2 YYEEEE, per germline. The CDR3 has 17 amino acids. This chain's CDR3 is CASSPLTEAASTDTQYF. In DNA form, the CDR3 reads TGTGCCAGCAGCCCCTTGACGGAAGCGGCTAGCACAGATACGCAGTATTTT.

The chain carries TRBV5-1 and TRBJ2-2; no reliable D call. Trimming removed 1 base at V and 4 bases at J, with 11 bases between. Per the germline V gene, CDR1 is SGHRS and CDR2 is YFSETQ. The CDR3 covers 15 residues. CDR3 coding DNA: TGCGCCAGCAGCTTGAGCCTAGTTATCACCGGGGAGCTGTTTTTT. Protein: CASSLSLVITGELFF.

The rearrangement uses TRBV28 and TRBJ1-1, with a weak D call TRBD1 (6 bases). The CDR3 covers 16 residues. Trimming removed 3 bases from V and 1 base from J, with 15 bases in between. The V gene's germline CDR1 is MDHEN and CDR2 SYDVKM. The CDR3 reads CASSFLGDRPNTEAFF. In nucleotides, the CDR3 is TGTGCCAGCAGTTTTTTGGGCGACAGGCCGAACACTGAAGCTTTCTTT.